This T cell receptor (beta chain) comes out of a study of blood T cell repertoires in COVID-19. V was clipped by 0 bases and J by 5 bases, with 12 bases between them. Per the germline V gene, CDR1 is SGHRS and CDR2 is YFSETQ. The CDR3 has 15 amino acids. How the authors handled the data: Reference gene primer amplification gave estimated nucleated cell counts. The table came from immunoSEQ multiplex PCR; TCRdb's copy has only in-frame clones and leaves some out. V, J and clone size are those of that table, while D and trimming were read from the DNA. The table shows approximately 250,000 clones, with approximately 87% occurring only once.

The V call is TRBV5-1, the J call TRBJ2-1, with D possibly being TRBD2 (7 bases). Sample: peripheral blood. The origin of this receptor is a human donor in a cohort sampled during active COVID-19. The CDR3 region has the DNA TGCGCCAGCAGCTTGGTTGGCGGGGGCCACAATGAGCAGTTCTTC. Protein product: CASSLVGGGHNEQFF.